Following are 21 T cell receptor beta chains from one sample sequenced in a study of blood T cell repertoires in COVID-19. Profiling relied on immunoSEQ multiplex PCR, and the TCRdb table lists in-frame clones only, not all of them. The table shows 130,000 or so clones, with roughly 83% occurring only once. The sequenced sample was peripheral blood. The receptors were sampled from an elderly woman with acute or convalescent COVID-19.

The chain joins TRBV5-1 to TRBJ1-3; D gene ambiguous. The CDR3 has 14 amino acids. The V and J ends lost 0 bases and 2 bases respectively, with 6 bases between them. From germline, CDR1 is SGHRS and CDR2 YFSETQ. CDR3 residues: CASSLDRPGNTIYF. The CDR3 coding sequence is TGCGCCAGCAGCTTGGACAGACCTGGAAACACCATATATTTT.

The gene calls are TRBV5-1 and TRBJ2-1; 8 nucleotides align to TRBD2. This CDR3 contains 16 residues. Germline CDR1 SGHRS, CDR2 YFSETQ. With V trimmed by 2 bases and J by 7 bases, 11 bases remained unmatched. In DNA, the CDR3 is TGCGCCAGCAGCTTAGGTGGGACTAGGGGCCTAAATGAGCAGTTCTTC. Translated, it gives CASSLGGTRGLNEQFF.

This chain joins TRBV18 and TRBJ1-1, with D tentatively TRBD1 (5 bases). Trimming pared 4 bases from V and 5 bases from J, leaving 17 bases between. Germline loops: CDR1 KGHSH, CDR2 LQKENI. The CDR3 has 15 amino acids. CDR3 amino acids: CASSLDARGWTEAFF. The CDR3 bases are TGTGCCAGCTCACTCGACGCTCGGGGGTGGACTGAAGCTTTCTTT.

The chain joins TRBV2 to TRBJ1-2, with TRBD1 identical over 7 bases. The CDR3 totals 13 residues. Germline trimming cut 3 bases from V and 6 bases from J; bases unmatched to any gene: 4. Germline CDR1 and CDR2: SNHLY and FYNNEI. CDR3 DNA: TGTGCCAGCAGTGAGGACAGGCGGGATGGCTACACCTTC. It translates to CASSEDRRDGYTF.

As DNA, the CDR3 is TGTGCCAGCAGCGTCATGACTAGCGTAGCGTCTAGCACAGATACGCAGTATTTT. Translated: CASSVMTSVASSTDTQYF. The rearrangement joins TRBV5-6 to TRBJ2-3; 8 bases fit TRBD2. The CDR3 length is 18 residues. Germline loops: CDR1 SGHDT, CDR2 YYEEEE. V dropped 4 bases and J dropped 0; count of bases not matched to a gene: 13.

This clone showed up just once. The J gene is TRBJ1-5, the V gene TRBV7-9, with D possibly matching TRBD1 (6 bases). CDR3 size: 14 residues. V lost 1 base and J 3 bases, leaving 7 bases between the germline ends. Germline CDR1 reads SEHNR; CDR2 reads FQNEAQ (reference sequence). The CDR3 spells CASSLGTANQPQHF. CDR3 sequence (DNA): TGTGCCAGCAGCTTAGGGACAGCCAATCAGCCCCAGCATTTT.

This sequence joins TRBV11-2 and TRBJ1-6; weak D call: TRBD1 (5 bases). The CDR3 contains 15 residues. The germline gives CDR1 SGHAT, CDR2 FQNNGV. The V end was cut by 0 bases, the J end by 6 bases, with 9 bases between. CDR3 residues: CASSLDPGFNSPLHF. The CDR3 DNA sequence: TGTGCCAGCAGCTTAGACCCAGGGTTTAATTCACCCCTCCACTTT.

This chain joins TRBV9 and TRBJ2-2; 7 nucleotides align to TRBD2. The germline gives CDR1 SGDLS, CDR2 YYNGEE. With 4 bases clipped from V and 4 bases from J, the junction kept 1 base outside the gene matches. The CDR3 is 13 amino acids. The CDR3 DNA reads TGTGCCAGCAGCCCGGGGGGCACCGGGGAGCTGTTTTTT. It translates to CASSPGGTGELFF.

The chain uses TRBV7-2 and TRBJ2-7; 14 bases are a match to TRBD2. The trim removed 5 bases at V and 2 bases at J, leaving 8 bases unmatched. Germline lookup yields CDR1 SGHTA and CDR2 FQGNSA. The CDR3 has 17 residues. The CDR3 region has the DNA TGTGCCAGCAGCAAAAGACTAGCGGGGGGGAGCGCCTACGAGCAGTACTTC. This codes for CASSKRLAGGSAYEQYF.

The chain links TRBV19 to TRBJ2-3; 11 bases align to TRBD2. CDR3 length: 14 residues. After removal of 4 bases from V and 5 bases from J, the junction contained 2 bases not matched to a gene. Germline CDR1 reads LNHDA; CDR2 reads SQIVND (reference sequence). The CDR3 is CASSKGTSGDTQYF. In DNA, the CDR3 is TGTGCCAGTAGTAAGGGGACTAGCGGAGATACGCAGTATTTT.

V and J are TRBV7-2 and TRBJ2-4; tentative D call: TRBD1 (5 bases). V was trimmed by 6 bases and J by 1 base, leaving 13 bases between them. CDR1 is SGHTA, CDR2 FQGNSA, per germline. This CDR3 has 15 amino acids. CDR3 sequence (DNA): TGTGCCAGCAGTTCAACAGGTTCGGCCAAAAACATTCAGTACTTC. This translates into CASSSTGSAKNIQYF.

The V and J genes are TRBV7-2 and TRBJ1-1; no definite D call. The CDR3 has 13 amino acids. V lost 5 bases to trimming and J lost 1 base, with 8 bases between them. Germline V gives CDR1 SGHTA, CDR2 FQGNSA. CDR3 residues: CASSLWQNTEAFF. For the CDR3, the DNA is TGTGCCAGCAGCCTCTGGCAGAACACTGAAGCTTTCTTT. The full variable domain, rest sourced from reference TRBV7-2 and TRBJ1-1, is GAGVSQSPSNKVTEKGKDVELRCDPISGHTALYWYRQSLGQGLEFLIYFQGNSAPDKSGLPSDRFSAERTGGSVSTLTIQRTQQEDSAVYLCASSLWQNTEAFFGQGTRLTVV.

This CDR3 reads CASSSSGGAGYTF. In DNA form, the CDR3 reads TGTGCCAGCAGCTCCTCAGGGGGCGCAGGCTACACCTTC. J is TRBJ1-2 and V is TRBV7-3; 8 nucleotides match TRBD1. CDR1 SGHTA and CDR2 FQGTGA come from the germline V gene. Losses at the gene ends were 4 bases for V and 8 bases for J; bases not matched to a gene: 6. The CDR3 covers 13 residues.

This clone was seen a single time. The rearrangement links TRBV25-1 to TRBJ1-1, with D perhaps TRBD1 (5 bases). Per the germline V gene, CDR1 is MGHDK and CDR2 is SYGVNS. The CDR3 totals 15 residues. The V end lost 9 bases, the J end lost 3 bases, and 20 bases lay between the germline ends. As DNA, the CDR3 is TGTGCCAGTCAAGATCGGGGGGGACCGTACACTGAAGCTTTCTTT. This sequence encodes CASQDRGGPYTEAFF.

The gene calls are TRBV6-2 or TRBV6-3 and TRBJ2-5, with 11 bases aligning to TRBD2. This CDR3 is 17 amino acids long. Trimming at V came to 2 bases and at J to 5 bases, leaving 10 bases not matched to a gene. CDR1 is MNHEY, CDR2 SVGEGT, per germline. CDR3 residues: CASSYSLSGGASETQYF. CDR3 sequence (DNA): TGTGCCAGCAGTTACAGCCTTAGCGGGGGGGCCTCGGAGACCCAGTACTTC.

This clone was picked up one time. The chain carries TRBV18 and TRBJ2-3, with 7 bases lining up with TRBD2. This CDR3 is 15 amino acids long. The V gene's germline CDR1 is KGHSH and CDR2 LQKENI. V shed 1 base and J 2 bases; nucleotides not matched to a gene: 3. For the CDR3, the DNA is TGTGCCAGCTCACCACGGGGAGGGTACACAGATACGCAGTATTTT. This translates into CASSPRGGYTDTQYF.

DNA for the CDR3: TGTGGCTCGTTGCCTAGCTCTGGAAACACCATATATTTT. It translates to CGSLPSSGNTIYF. This chain joins TRBV7-9 and TRBJ1-3; D not resolved. CDR1 and CDR2 from the germline V gene are SEHNR and FQNEAQ (reference sequence). This CDR3 has 13 residues. The entire variable domain, with the rest obtained from reference TRBV7-9 and TRBJ1-3, is as follows: DTGVSQNPRHKITKRGQNVTFRCDPISEHNRLYWYRQTLGQGPEFLTYFQNEAQLEKSRLLSDRFSAERPKGSFSTLEIQRTEQGDSAMYLCGSLPSSGNTIYFGEGSWLTVV.

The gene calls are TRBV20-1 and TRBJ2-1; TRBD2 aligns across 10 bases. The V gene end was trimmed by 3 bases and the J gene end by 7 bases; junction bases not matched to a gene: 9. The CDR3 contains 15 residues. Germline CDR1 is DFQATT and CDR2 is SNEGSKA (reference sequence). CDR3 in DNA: TGCAGTGCTAGTACGGTGGGACTAGCGAGGAATGAGCAGTTCTTC. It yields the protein CSASTVGLARNEQFF.

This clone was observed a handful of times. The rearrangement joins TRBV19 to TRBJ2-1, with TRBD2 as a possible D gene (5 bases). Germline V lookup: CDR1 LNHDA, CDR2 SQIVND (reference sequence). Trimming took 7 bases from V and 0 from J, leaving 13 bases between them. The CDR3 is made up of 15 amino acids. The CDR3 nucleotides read TGTGCCAGTATCGAGCGGAGGAGCTCCTACAATGAGCAGTTCTTC. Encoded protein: CASIERRSSYNEQFF.

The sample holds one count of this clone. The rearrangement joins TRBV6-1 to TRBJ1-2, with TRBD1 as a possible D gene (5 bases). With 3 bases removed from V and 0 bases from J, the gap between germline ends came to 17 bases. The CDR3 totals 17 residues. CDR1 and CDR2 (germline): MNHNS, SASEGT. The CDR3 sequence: CASSDHWSGATNYGYTF. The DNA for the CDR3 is TGTGCCAGCAGTGATCATTGGAGTGGGGCAACTAACTATGGCTACACCTTC.

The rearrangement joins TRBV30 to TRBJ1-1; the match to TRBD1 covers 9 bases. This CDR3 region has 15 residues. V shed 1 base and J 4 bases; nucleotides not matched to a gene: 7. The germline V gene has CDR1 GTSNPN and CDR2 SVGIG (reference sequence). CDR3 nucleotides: TGTGCCTGGAGTGCCCCTCGGACAGGGGTCACTGAAGCTTTCTTT. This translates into CAWSAPRTGVTEAFF. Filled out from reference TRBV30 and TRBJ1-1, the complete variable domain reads SQTIHQWPATLVQPVGSPLSLECTVEGTSNPNLYWYRQAAGRGLQLLFYSVGIGQISSEVPQNLSASRPQDRQFILSSKKLLLSDSGFYLCAWSAPRTGVTEAFFGQGTRLTVV.